What follows are 30 T cell receptor beta chains derived from one specimen sequenced in a study of blood T cell repertoires in COVID-19. Produced via immunoSEQ multiplex PCR; TCRdb's table is partial and in-frame only. The sample includes about 44,000 clones, approximately 89% of them seen just once. Sequencing used peripheral blood. These receptors all come from a middle-aged woman with acute or convalescent COVID-19.

The chain combines TRBV9 with TRBJ1-2, with D possibly TRBD1 on 5 matching bases. This CDR3 has 14 residues. Trimming removed 3 bases at V and 8 bases at J, with 17 bases between. The germline V gene encodes CDR1 SGDLS and CDR2 YYNGEE. DNA of the CDR3: TGTGCCAGCAGCGCCCCCAGGGCTTTAGGGGGCTACACCTTC. It specifies CASSAPRALGGYTF.

The genes are TRBV19 and TRBJ1-2, with 10 nucleotides matching TRBD1. Trimming at V came to 5 bases and at J to 0 bases, leaving 9 bases not matched to a gene. Germline CDR1 LNHDA, CDR2 SQIVND (reference sequence). The CDR3 runs to 17 residues. In nucleotides, the CDR3 is TGTGCCAGTAGTGTCCGGGACAGGGGCATTTCTAACTATGGCTACACCTTC. As protein: CASSVRDRGISNYGYTF.

This clone was seen a few times. The chain couples TRBV7-9 to TRBJ2-7, with a weak D call TRBD2 (6 bases). This CDR3 has 14 residues. The germline V and J ends were trimmed by 5 bases and 5 bases, with 16 bases remaining between them. Germline CDR1 SEHNR, CDR2 FQNEAQ (reference sequence). The CDR3 coding sequence is TGTGCCAGCAGCCCGGGAGACGCCCCCCACGAGCAGTACTTC. It specifies CASSPGDAPHEQYF.

The V and J genes are TRBV5-1 and TRBJ1-3; D unresolved. Trimming removed 1 base at V and 0 bases at J, with 14 bases between. Germline CDR1 and CDR2: SGHRS and YFSETQ. The CDR3 consists of 17 residues. The DNA of the CDR3 is TGCGCCAGCAGCTTGACGCCAGGTCAGATCTCTGGAAACACCATATATTTT. It encodes CASSLTPGQISGNTIYF.

DNA of the CDR3: TGTGCCAGCAGTGACAGGGCCCGAAACAATCAGCCCCAGCATTTT. This gives the protein CASSDRARNNQPQHF. The J gene is TRBJ1-5, the V gene TRBV2; D is possibly TRBD1 (5 bases). V lost 3 bases to trimming and J lost 3 bases, with 12 bases between them. The CDR3 extends over 15 amino acids. CDR1 and CDR2 (germline): SNHLY, FYNNEI. The entire variable domain, with the rest obtained from reference TRBV2 and TRBJ1-5, is as follows: EPEVTQTPSHQVTQMGQEVILRCVPISNHLYFYWYRQILGQKVEFLVSFYNNEISEKSEIFDDQFSVERPDGSNFTLKIRSTKLEDSAMYFCASSDRARNNQPQHFGDGTRLSIL.

This clone is a singleton in its sample. CDR3 nucleotides: TGTGCCAGCAGTTCCCAGGCCGGGACAGGGAGATACGAGCAGTACTTC. This translates into CASSSQAGTGRYEQYF. The chain is built from TRBV28 and TRBJ2-7, with 9 bases identical to TRBD1. CDR3 length equals 16 residues. The germline V gene has CDR1 MDHEN and CDR2 SYDVKM. V gave up 4 bases and J gave up 4 bases; unmatched junction bases: 11.

V is TRBV4-3 and J is TRBJ2-1; D is unresolved. CDR1 is LGHNA, CDR2 YSLEER, per germline. CDR3 length: 15 amino acids. V lost 4 bases to trimming and J lost 5 bases, with 15 bases between them. The CDR3 DNA reads as TGCGCCAGCAGCCCCCAGGTGGGTGTTAACAATGAGCAGTTCTTC. Translation gives CASSPQVGVNNEQFF.

The chain has TRBV14 and TRBJ2-7; the D gene is possibly TRBD2 (5 bases). Germline loops: CDR1 SGHDN, CDR2 FVKESK. Trimming removed 5 bases at V and 4 bases at J, with 15 bases between. The CDR3 has 14 amino acids. CDR3 DNA sequence: TGTGCCAGCAGCTGGCTGGAGGTTGGGTACGAGCAGTACTTC. Protein product: CASSWLEVGYEQYF.

The chain has TRBV14 and TRBJ1-2; 7 nucleotides match TRBD1. The V gene end was trimmed by 4 bases and the J gene end by 4 bases; junction bases not matched to a gene: 9. The CDR3 length is 15 residues. CDR1 is SGHDN and CDR2 is FVKESK in the germline V gene. CDR3 in DNA: TGTGCCAGCAGCCTCGGGACAGCAACAATCTATGGCTACACCTTC. Translation: CASSLGTATIYGYTF.

The chain combines TRBV18 with TRBJ2-3, with 7 bases that match TRBD1. Germline V gives CDR1 KGHSH, CDR2 LQKENI. The trim removed 4 bases at V and 4 bases at J, leaving 11 bases unmatched. The CDR3 runs to 16 residues. The CDR3 nucleotides read TGTGCCAGCTCACTGAACGGACAGGACCCGGCAGATACGCAGTATTTT. Translation gives CASSLNGQDPADTQYF.

This clone was found a few times. The V and J genes are TRBV5-1 and TRBJ2-1; TRBD1 agrees at 7 bases. The V gene end was trimmed by 4 bases and the J gene end by 3 bases; junction bases not matched to a gene: 25. There are 21 residues in the CDR3. CDR1 and CDR2 from the germline V gene are SGHRS and YFSETQ. The CDR3 DNA is TGCGCCAGCAGCACCGGACAGGTACGGATCGTCGGGGCCCACCTCTACAATGAGCAGTTCTTC. It codes for CASSTGQVRIVGAHLYNEQFF.

This chain's CDR3 is CASSDPRAFF. CDR3 nucleotides: TGTGCCAGCAGCGATCCGCGAGCTTTCTTT. The chain has TRBV2 and TRBJ1-1; D remains ambiguous. Germline lookup yields CDR1 SNHLY and CDR2 FYNNEI. Between the trimmed V and J ends, which lost 6 bases and 10 bases, there was a span of 9 bases. This CDR3 is built from 10 residues.

The chain carries TRBV28 and TRBJ1-6, with a possible D match to TRBD1 (6 bases). Between the trimmed V and J ends, which lost 2 bases and 6 bases, there was a span of 14 bases. The CDR3 runs to 16 residues. The germline V gene encodes CDR1 MDHEN and CDR2 SYDVKM. This CDR3 reads CASSLLGTSVNSPLHF. As DNA, the CDR3 is TGTGCCAGCAGTTTACTCGGGACATCTGTTAATTCACCCCTCCACTTT.

This chain connects TRBV29-1 to TRBJ2-3; D is uncertain. The CDR3 totals 11 residues. Trimming removed 4 bases from V and 14 bases from J, with 16 bases in between. CDR1 is SQVTM, CDR2 ANQGSEA, per germline. The CDR3 nucleotides are TGCAGCGTTGGTGGGCCAAATGGTGTGTATTTT. This encodes CSVGGPNGVYF.

The rearrangement joins TRBV5-1 to TRBJ1-5, with 8 bases lining up with TRBD1. The germline V gene has CDR1 SGHRS and CDR2 YFSETQ. This CDR3 contains 15 residues. V was pared by 4 bases and J by 5 bases, with 8 bases of the junction left unmatched. CDR3 sequence: CASSLGQGSDQPQHF. For the CDR3, the DNA is TGCGCCAGCAGCCTAGGACAGGGATCGGATCAGCCCCAGCATTTT.

This chain joins TRBV7-2 and TRBJ1-6; D may be TRBD1 (5 bases). V dropped 5 bases and J dropped 10 bases, with 9 bases sitting between them. The CDR3 is made up of 12 amino acids. In germline, CDR1 is SGHTA, CDR2 FQGNSA. The CDR3, as DNA: TGTGCCAGCAGCGGCGGGGCGTCACCCCTCCACTTT. This encodes CASSGGASPLHF.

V is TRBV28 and J is TRBJ1-2; D is unclear. Per the germline V gene, CDR1 is MDHEN and CDR2 is SYDVKM. The CDR3 extends over 12 amino acids. The V gene lost 1 base and the J gene lost 7 bases, with 7 bases spanning the gap. Here the CDR3 DNA reads TGTGCCAGCAGTTTATCTCGGGGTGGCTACACCTTC. Its translation is CASSLSRGGYTF.

The chain couples TRBV21-1 to TRBJ1-3; the table's D gene call, TRBD1, was not cross checked with the DNA. TRBV21-1 is marked as a pseudogene. This CDR3 is built from 13 residues. In DNA, the CDR3 is TGTGCCAGCAGCAAAGTAGGGGGCAACACCATATATTTT. Its translation: CASSKVGGNTIYF.

This sequence joins TRBV20-1 and TRBJ1-5; TRBD1 aligns across 8 bases. J lost 4 bases, V lost 3 bases, and 14 bases had no gene match. The CDR3 covers 17 residues. Germline-derived CDR1 and CDR2 are DFQATT and SNEGSKA (reference sequence). The CDR3 loop is CSASGSQGAMRNQPQHF. The CDR3 DNA reads TGCAGTGCTAGTGGTAGTCAGGGGGCGATGAGGAATCAGCCCCAGCATTTT.

This chain joins TRBV5-1 and TRBJ2-5; 9 nucleotides align to TRBD1. Germline V gene lookup returns CDR1 SGHRS and CDR2 YFSETQ. This CDR3 is built from 16 residues. Losses at the gene ends were 0 bases for V and 5 bases for J; bases not matched to a gene: 8. Written as DNA, the CDR3 is TGCGCCAGCAGCTTGGCCGAGGGACAGGGCGGGGAGACCCAGTACTTC. It specifies CASSLAEGQGGETQYF.

This chain links TRBV19 with TRBJ1-1, with D hard to call. V lost 7 bases and J lost 0, with 12 bases in between. Germline lookup yields CDR1 LNHDA and CDR2 SQIVND (reference sequence). The CDR3 covers 14 residues. This CDR3 reads CASTPGRLNTEAFF. In nucleotides, the CDR3 is TGTGCCAGTACCCCCGGCAGGTTGAACACTGAAGCTTTCTTT. Looking up the rest from reference TRBV19 and TRBJ1-1 gives the full variable domain: DGGITQSPKYLFRKEGQNVTLSCEQNLNHDAMYWYRQDPGQGLRLIYYSQIVNDFQKGDIAEGYSVSREKKESFPLTVTSAQKNPTAFYLCASTPGRLNTEAFFGQGTRLTVV.

The V call is TRBV18, the J call TRBJ1-5; TRBD1 might be the D (5 bases). The CDR3 length is 16 residues. V was trimmed by 4 bases and J by 2 bases, leaving 15 bases between them. Germline lookup yields CDR1 KGHSH and CDR2 LQKENI. The CDR3 nucleotides read TGTGCCAGCTCACTGGACGCCGGAGGGGGCAATCAGCCCCAGCATTTT. Encoded protein: CASSLDAGGGNQPQHF.

The rearrangement links TRBV6-5 to TRBJ1-6, with no clear D. V was shortened by 10 bases and J by 5 bases, with 9 bases between the two germline ends. This CDR3 has 12 residues. The germline gives CDR1 MNHEY, CDR2 SVGAGI. The CDR3 DNA is TGTGCCACCATGAGCGATAATTCACCCCTCCACTTT. Its translation is CATMSDNSPLHF.

The chain uses TRBV6-2 or TRBV6-3 and TRBJ1-5; D is possibly TRBD1 (6 bases). Germline V lookup: CDR1 MNHEY, CDR2 SVGEGT. CDR3 size: 15 residues. V was shortened by 6 bases and J by 4 bases, with 16 bases between the two germline ends. DNA of the CDR3: TGTGCCAGCAGCCTAGCGCAGGGGTCTAATCAGCCCCAGCATTTT. It codes for CASSLAQGSNQPQHF.

CDR3 protein: CASSPPEQKTEQFF. In nucleotides, the CDR3 is TGTGCCAGCTCACCACCGGAACAGAAAACTGAGCAGTTCTTC. The V and J genes are TRBV18 and TRBJ2-1; D gene uncertain. This CDR3 has 14 residues. CDR1 is KGHSH, CDR2 LQKENI, per germline. V was cut by 0 bases and J by 9 bases, with 12 bases left in between.

This chain joins TRBV30 and TRBJ1-2; no clear D gene. Germline V gene sequence: CDR1 GTSNPN, CDR2 SVGIG (reference sequence). V gave up 2 bases and J gave up 7 bases, with 8 bases separating them. This CDR3 region has 11 residues. Written as DNA, the CDR3 is TGTGCCTGGAGTAGCAGGCGTGGCTACACCTTC. This translates into CAWSSRRGYTF.

The chain links TRBV19 to TRBJ2-5; D is undetermined. CDR3 size: 13 residues. Germline CDR1 and CDR2: LNHDA and SQIVND (reference sequence). The ends were cut back, 4 bases at V and 5 bases at J, with 11 bases in the middle. CDR3 residues: CASSKEFRETQYF. Here the CDR3 DNA reads TGTGCCAGTAGTAAGGAGTTTCGGGAGACCCAGTACTTC.

The rearrangement uses TRBV5-4 and TRBJ2-1, with 10 bases fitting TRBD2. The CDR3 contains 15 residues. The V and J ends lost 4 bases and 8 bases, in that order; junction bases with no gene match: 9. Germline CDR1 SGHNT, CDR2 YYREEE (reference sequence). CDR3 in DNA: TGTGCCAGCAGCCCCCCAGCGGGAGGGCCCCATGAGCAGTTCTTC. Amino acid sequence: CASSPPAGGPHEQFF.

The rearrangement uses TRBV5-1 and TRBJ2-5; D gene uncertain. Germline V gene sequence: CDR1 SGHRS, CDR2 YFSETQ. There are 14 residues in the CDR3. V gave up 0 bases and J gave up 0 bases, with 6 bases separating them. CDR3: CASSLVANQETQYF. The CDR3 coding sequence is TGCGCCAGCAGCTTGGTGGCCAACCAAGAGACCCAGTACTTC.

The sample holds a few counts of this clone. CDR3 coding DNA: TGTGCCAGCAGTTCCGACCTAGCGGGGGGGCCCGATGAGCAGTTCTTC. As protein: CASSSDLAGGPDEQFF. This rearrangement joins TRBV7-3 to TRBJ2-1; 12 bases fit TRBD2. The ends lost 6 bases at V and 8 bases at J; junction bases unmatched: 11. The CDR3 contains 16 residues. Germline V gene data show CDR1 as SGHTA and CDR2 as FQGTGA.